This TCR beta chain was recorded in a study of blood T cell repertoires in COVID-19. V shed 5 bases, J shed 7 bases, and the junction held 16 bases outside the gene matches. This CDR3 has 16 residues. Germline V gene sequence: CDR1 WSHSY, CDR2 SAAADI. Authors' methods: By means of reference gene primer amplification, nucleated cell counts were estimated. Assay used: immunoSEQ multiplex PCR; TCRdb lists only in-frame clones, some missing. The D gene and trimming were derived from the DNA, and the V and J assignments and clone size from that table. The profile shows tens of thousands of clones, 70% to 90% of them singletons.

Sequenced material: peripheral blood. The sequence came from a middle-aged man with COVID-19, enrolled during active disease. The chain has TRBV10-2 and TRBJ1-2; 7 positions agree with TRBD1. CDR3 sequence: CASSFNEGAGRLGYTF. DNA for the CDR3: TGCGCCAGCAGTTTTAATGAGGGGGCTGGAAGGCTTGGCTACACCTTC.